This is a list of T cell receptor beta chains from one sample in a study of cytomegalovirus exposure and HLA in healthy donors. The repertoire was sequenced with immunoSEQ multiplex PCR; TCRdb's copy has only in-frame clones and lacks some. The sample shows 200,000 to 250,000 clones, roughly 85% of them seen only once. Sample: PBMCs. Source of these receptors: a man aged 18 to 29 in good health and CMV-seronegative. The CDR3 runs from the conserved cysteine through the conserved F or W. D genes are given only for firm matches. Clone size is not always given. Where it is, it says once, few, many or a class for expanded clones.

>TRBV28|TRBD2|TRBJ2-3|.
TGTGCCAGCAGTTTTTTGGCTAGCGGTACAAACACAGATACGCAGTATTTT
CASSFLASGTNTDTQYF
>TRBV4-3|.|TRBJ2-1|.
TGCGCCAGCAGCCAATTCGGTTCCTCGGTCTCGCCGAATGAGCAGTTCTTC
CASSQFGSSVSPNEQFF
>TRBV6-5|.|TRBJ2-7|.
TGTGCCAGCAGCCCCGCGAACGGGTTGTCCTACGAGCAGTACTTC
CASSPANGLSYEQYF
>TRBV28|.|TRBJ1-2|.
TGTGCCAGCTTACAGGGAAACTATGGCTACACCTTC
CASLQGNYGYTF
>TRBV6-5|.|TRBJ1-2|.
TGTGCCAGCAGCCCTACCACGGACTATGGCTACACCTTC
CASSPTTDYGYTF
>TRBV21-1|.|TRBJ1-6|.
TGTGCCAGCAGCAGGCTTCCAAGCTCCTATAATTCACCCCTCCACTTT
CASSRLPSSYNSPLHF
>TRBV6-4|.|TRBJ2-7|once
TGTGCCAGCAGTGACGACATCTACGAGCAGTACTTC
CASSDDIYEQYF
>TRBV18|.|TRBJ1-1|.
TGTGCCAGCTCCCAACGTTCGGGGGAAGGGCCGGGAGCTTTCTTT
CASSQRSGEGPGAFF
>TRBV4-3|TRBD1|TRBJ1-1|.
TGCGCCAGCAGCCAAAACCCGGGACAGGGGAACACTGAAGCTTTCTTT
CASSQNPGQGNTEAFF
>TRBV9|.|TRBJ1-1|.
TGTGCCAGCAGCGTGGGACTCCAGAACACTGAAGCTTTCTTT
CASSVGLQNTEAFF
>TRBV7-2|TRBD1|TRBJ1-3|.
TGTGCCAGCAGCCCGGGACAGGGTGCTGGAAACACCATATATTTT
CASSPGQGAGNTIYF
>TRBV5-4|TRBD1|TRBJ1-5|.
TGTGCCAGCAGCCTGGACGGGACAGGGGGGGATCAGCCCCAGCATTTT
CASSLDGTGGDQPQHF
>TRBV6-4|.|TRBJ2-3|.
TGTGCCAGCAGTGTCGGGTTCACCGGATCCACAGATACGCAGTATTTT
CASSVGFTGSTDTQYF
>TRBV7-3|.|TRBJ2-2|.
TGTGCCAGCAGCCTAGGGCCTAGAGGAAAGGGAGAAACCGGGGAGCTGTTTTTT
CASSLGPRGKGETGELFF
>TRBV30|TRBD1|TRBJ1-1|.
TGTGCCTGGAGTATGGGACAGGATATGAACACTGAAGCTTTCTTT
CAWSMGQDMNTEAFF
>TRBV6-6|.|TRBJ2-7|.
TGTGCCAGCAGTGTTACCGGGACTCTATCCTACGAGCAGTACTTC
CASSVTGTLSYEQYF
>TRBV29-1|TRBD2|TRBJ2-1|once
TGCAGCGTTGGTGCGGGAGGTCCCTACAATGAGCAGTTCTTC
CSVGAGGPYNEQFF
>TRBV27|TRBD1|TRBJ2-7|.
TGTGCCAGCAGTTCGGGACAGGGGTTTTACGAGCAGTACTTC
CASSSGQGFYEQYF
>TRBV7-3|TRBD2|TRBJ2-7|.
TGTGCCAGCAGCACGTTCCTAGCGGCCTCCTCCTACGAGCAGTACTTC
CASSTFLAASSYEQYF
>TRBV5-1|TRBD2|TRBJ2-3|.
TGCGCCAGCAGCTTGTGGGGTAGCGGGGGGGCGAGCACAGATACGCAGTATTTT
CASSLWGSGGASTDTQYF
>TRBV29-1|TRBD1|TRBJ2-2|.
TGCAGCGTTGATGAAACCGGGACAGATTTAACCGGGGAGCTGTTTTTT
CSVDETGTDLTGELFF
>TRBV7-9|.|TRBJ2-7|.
TGTGCCAGCAGCTTAAGCGGTTCCGGCGAGCAGTACTTC
CASSLSGSGEQYF
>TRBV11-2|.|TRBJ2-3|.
TGTGCCAGCAGCTTAGATGCCGAGCGGGCGGAACGGGGGGATACGCAGTATTTT
CASSLDAERAERGDTQYF
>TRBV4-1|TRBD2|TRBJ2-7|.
TGCGCCAGCAGCCAAATCCTCTCTGGCGGGGGGATAGTCGAGCAGTACTTC
CASSQILSGGGIVEQYF
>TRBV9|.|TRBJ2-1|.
TGTGCCAGCAGCGACGGTCCAAATTACGGGGAGCAGTTCTTC
CASSDGPNYGEQFF
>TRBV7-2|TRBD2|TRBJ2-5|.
TGTGCCAGCAGCTTAAGACGGACTAGCGGGAGAGATTACCAAGAGGCCCAGTACTTC
CASSLRRTSGRDYQEAQYF
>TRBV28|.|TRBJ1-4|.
TGTGCCAGCAGTCCAGACAACGGGTTTGTGGGTGGACACACAGAAAAACTGTTTTTT
CASSPDNGFVGGHTEKLFF
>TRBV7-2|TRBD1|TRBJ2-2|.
TGTGCCAGCAGCCCCGGGACAGGCAACACCGGGGAGCTGTTTTTT
CASSPGTGNTGELFF
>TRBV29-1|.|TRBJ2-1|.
TGCAGCTCCGACAGAGTTAACAATGAGCAGTTCTTC
CSSDRVNNEQFF
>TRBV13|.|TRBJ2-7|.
TGTGCCAGCAGCTTGCGGATCCCGGGGTACGAGCAGTACTTC
CASSLRIPGYEQYF
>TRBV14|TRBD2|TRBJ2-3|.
TGTGCCAGCAGCCACGGACTAGCGGGGGGCCCCACAGATACGCAGTATTTT
CASSHGLAGGPTDTQYF
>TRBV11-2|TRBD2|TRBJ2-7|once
TGTGCCAGCAGCTTCGCGGGAGGGCCGGGCTACGAGCAGTACTTC
CASSFAGGPGYEQYF
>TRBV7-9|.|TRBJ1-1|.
TGTTCCAGCAGCTTATACGGCCAGGGGAGCACTGAAGCTTTCTTT
CSSSLYGQGSTEAFF
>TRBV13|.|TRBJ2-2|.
TGTGCCAGCAGCTTTGTCGCGAACACCGGGGAGCTGTTTTTT
CASSFVANTGELFF
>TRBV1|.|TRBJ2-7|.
TGCACCAGCAGCCCTCGGACAGGGAGCTCCTACGAGCAGTACTTC
CTSSPRTGSSYEQYF
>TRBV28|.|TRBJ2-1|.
TGTGCCAGCAGTTTATTGTACGAGGGGGTAAGCTCCTACAATGAGCAGTTCTTC
CASSLLYEGVSSYNEQFF
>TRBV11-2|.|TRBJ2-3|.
TGTGCCAGCAGCTTACACATGATTTCCACAGATACGCAGTATTTT
CASSLHMISTDTQYF
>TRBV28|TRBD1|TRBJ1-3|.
TGTGCCAGCAGTGTGACGGACAGGGGGGGAAACACCATATATTTT
CASSVTDRGGNTIYF
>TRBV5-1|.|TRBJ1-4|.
TGCGCCAGCAGCGCCTGGGCAGGGAATGAAAAACTGTTTTTT
CASSAWAGNEKLFF
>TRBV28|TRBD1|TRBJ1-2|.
TGTGCCAGCAGTTCGGGACAGGGGAGAAATGGCTACACCTTC
CASSSGQGRNGYTF